This T cell receptor beta chain appears in the sequencing data of a study of T cell repertoires in cytomegalovirus infection. TCRdb processed the reads anew with MiXCR; each CDR3 protein has one entry. Of almost 500,000 distinct CDR3 sequences in the sample, about 10% were seen once. CDR3 size: 16 residues. V was pared by 7 bases and J by 0 bases, with 11 bases of the junction left unmatched. Germline V gene data show CDR1 as MNHNS and CDR2 as SASEGT. The sample holds many counts of this clonotype. The TCR originated in a human donor in good health (CMV status not recorded). Some clones in this sample may be carry-over from other donors' samples. The gene calls are TRBV6-1 and TRBJ1-1, with 7 positions matching TRBD1. The sequenced sample was PBMCs. DNA for the CDR3: TGTGCCAGCATAGAGGGGGCGTGGAGAATGAACACTGAAGCTTTCTTT. Translated, it gives CASIEGAWRMNTEAFF.